Listed below are T cell receptor beta chains from one sample, sequenced in a study of blood T cell repertoires in COVID-19. Sequencing was performed with immunoSEQ multiplex PCR; in TCRdb, only in-frame clones are kept and a portion is missing. Of fewer than 200,000 clones in the sample, around 85% are singletons; the top ten hold around 5.1%. Sequencing was performed on PBMCs or T cells enriched from blood (not recorded which). These TCRs come from a woman between 40 and 55 years old with acute COVID-19. CDR3s include the opening cysteine and the closing phenylalanine or tryptophan. The D gene is left open where the match is weak. Only part of the rows carry a size: once, few, many, or a class if the clone is expanded.

j_call | clone_size | v_call | d_call | cdr3_aa | cdr3_nt
TRBJ2-6 | once | TRBV18 | TRBD1 | CASSSGQGFSGANVLTF | TGTGCCAGCTCATCGGGACAGGGATTCTCTGGGGCCAACGTCCTGACTTTC
TRBJ1-2 | . | TRBV7-9 | . | CASKEGRQGGYTF | TGTGCCAGCAAGGAGGGGAGGCAAGGCGGCTACACCTTC
TRBJ2-3 | . | TRBV10-1 | TRBD2 | CASSESSGPGLAGAYTQYF | TGCGCCAGCAGTGAGTCCTCAGGTCCCGGCCTAGCGGGAGCTTATACGCAGTATTTT
TRBJ2-3 | . | TRBV11-2 | . | CASSLVPLTDTQYF | TGTGCCAGCAGCTTAGTCCCTTTGACAGATACGCAGTATTTT
TRBJ1-1 | . | TRBV6-5 | . | CASSSRGDGEAFF | TGTGCCAGCAGTAGCAGGGGAGACGGTGAAGCTTTCTTT
TRBJ2-1 | . | TRBV7-2 | TRBD2 | CASSLTSGGGNEQFF | TGTGCCAGCAGCCTGACTAGCGGAGGGGGGAATGAGCAGTTCTTC
TRBJ2-1 | . | TRBV4-1 | TRBD2 | CASSQEGWGGALNEQFF | TGCGCCAGCAGCCAAGAGGGATGGGGGGGAGCCCTCAATGAGCAGTTCTTC
TRBJ2-3 | . | TRBV18 | TRBD1 | CASSPAQGARDTQYF | TGTGCCAGCTCACCAGCACAGGGGGCGAGGGATACGCAGTATTTT
TRBJ1-1 | . | TRBV6-5 | TRBD1 | CASSPTDRANTEAFF | TGTGCCAGCAGTCCCACGGACAGGGCGAACACTGAAGCTTTCTTT
TRBJ2-1 | . | TRBV24-1 | TRBD2 | CATSDRGTSGREGGEQFF | TGTGCCACCAGTGACCGCGGGACTAGCGGGAGGGAGGGTGGTGAGCAGTTCTTC
TRBJ2-3 | . | TRBV6-5 | TRBD1 | CASRKTGGEGNTQYF | TGTGCCAGCAGGAAGACAGGGGGGGAGGGAAATACGCAGTATTTT
TRBJ1-6 | . | TRBV25-1 | TRBD1 | CASSVQGGGDSPLHF | TGTGCCAGCAGTGTACAGGGGGGAGGCGATTCACCCCTCCACTTT
TRBJ2-5 | . | TRBV7-9 | TRBD2 | CASSLELAGVGETQYF | TGTGCCAGCAGCTTAGAACTAGCGGGAGTAGGAGAGACCCAGTACTTC
TRBJ2-1 | . | TRBV6-5 | . | CASSYSGGIPYNEQFF | TGTGCCAGCAGTTACTCCGGCGGGATCCCCTACAATGAGCAGTTCTTC
TRBJ1-6 | few | TRBV6-6 | . | CASSYRGQYNSPLHF | TGTGCCAGCAGTTACCGCGGACAGTATAATTCACCCCTCCACTTT
TRBJ2-7 | . | TRBV3-1/TRBV3-2 | TRBD1 | CASSAGQGGYEQYF | TGTGCCAGCAGCGCTGGACAGGGGGGGTACGAGCAGTACTTC
TRBJ2-5 | . | TRBV5-1 | . | CASSLQRETQYF | TGCGCCAGCAGCTTGCAGCGGGAGACCCAGTACTTC
TRBJ2-1 | . | TRBV7-2 | . | CASSFNPRGRSSYNEQFF | TGTGCCAGCAGCTTTAACCCTAGAGGGAGGAGCTCCTACAATGAGCAGTTCTTC
TRBJ2-2 | . | TRBV4-2 | TRBD2 | CASSQGYLTGGPRGELFF | TGTGCCAGCAGCCAAGGCTATCTTACGGGAGGGCCTCGCGGGGAGCTGTTTTTT
TRBJ2-1 | . | TRBV28 | TRBD2 | CASTSIWLAGGNEQFF | TGTGCCAGCACTTCAATCTGGTTAGCGGGAGGCAATGAGCAGTTCTTC
TRBJ2-5 | . | TRBV7-2 | TRBD2 | CASSLQTSGTQETQYF | TGTGCCAGCAGCTTACAGACTAGCGGGACCCAAGAGACCCAGTACTTC
TRBJ2-2 | . | TRBV24-1 | TRBD1 | CATSSPGTGGNGELFF | TGTGCCACCAGCTCCCCCGGGACAGGGGGCAACGGGGAGCTGTTTTTT
TRBJ1-2 | once | TRBV11-1 | . | CASSPGVNQYGYTF | TGTGCCAGCAGCCCAGGGGTGAACCAGTATGGCTACACCTTC
TRBJ2-1 | . | TRBV5-1 | TRBD2 | CASSPLAGKDNEQFF | TGCGCCAGCAGCCCACTAGCGGGAAAAGACAATGAGCAGTTCTTC
TRBJ2-3 | . | TRBV7-6 | TRBD2 | CASSPGVSGSGTDTQYF | TGTGCCAGCAGCCCCGGGGTTAGCGGGAGTGGCACAGATACGCAGTATTTT
TRBJ2-1 | . | TRBV27 | TRBD1 | CASSSRDRANEQFF | TGTGCCAGCAGTTCCCGGGACAGGGCCAATGAGCAGTTCTTC
TRBJ2-2 | . | TRBV15 | . | CATSRDEARGTGELFF | TGTGCCACCAGCAGAGATGAGGCCCGAGGGACCGGGGAGCTGTTTTTT
TRBJ2-1 | once | TRBV10-3 | TRBD2 | CAALPVAGGLLNEQFF | TGTGCCGCCCTACCCGTAGCGGGAGGGTTGCTCAATGAGCAGTTCTTC
TRBJ1-2 | . | TRBV6-5 | . | CASRSGQNYGYTF | TGTGCCAGCAGGTCAGGCCAAAACTATGGCTACACCTTC
TRBJ2-1 | . | TRBV4-1 | TRBD2 | CASSSRLAGDYNEQFF | TGCGCCAGCAGCTCGCGACTAGCGGGAGACTACAATGAGCAGTTCTTC
TRBJ1-2 | . | TRBV5-4 | TRBD1 | CASSLQGDRGVGGYTF | TGTGCCAGCAGCCTCCAGGGGGACAGGGGGGTAGGTGGCTACACCTTC
TRBJ1-1 | . | TRBV6-5 | TRBD1 | CASSPDRQGGTEAFF | TGTGCCAGCAGTCCCGACCGACAGGGTGGGACTGAAGCTTTCTTT
TRBJ2-2 | . | TRBV2 | . | CASTNFSPPNRELFF | TGTGCCAGCACGAACTTTAGTCCCCCGAATCGGGAGCTGTTTTTT
TRBJ2-3 | . | TRBV7-8 | TRBD2 | CASSLADARSGSSSF | TGTGCCAGCAGCTTAGCGGACGCCAGGAGCGGGAGCAGCTCTTTT
TRBJ2-7 | . | TRBV5-1 | TRBD1 | CASSLEGDSSYEQYF | TGCGCCAGCAGCTTGGAAGGGGACAGCTCCTACGAGCAGTACTTC
TRBJ1-2 | . | TRBV30 | . | CAWSLGAYGYTF | TGTGCCTGGAGTCTGGGCGCGTATGGCTACACCTTC
TRBJ2-7 | . | TRBV20-1 | . | CSARAGYEQYF | TGCAGTGCTAGAGCGGGGTACGAGCAGTACTTC
TRBJ2-5 | . | TRBV15 | . | CATSRGSAAGRKETQYF | TGTGCCACCAGCAGAGGGAGTGCGGCAGGGCGTAAAGAGACCCAGTACTTC
TRBJ2-3 | . | TRBV7-9 | . | CASSLEGTSTDTQYF | TGTGCCAGCAGCTTAGAGGGGACTAGCACAGATACGCAGTATTTT
TRBJ2-7 | . | TRBV5-8 | TRBD1 | CASRPDRVGPEYF | TGTGCCAGCAGACCTGACAGGGTGGGGCCGGAGTACTTC
TRBJ2-7 | . | TRBV7-2 | . | CASSLRGGTGNYEQYF | TGTGCCAGCAGCTTACGGGGGGGGACAGGGAACTACGAGCAGTACTTC
TRBJ1-1 | . | TRBV6-1 | . | CASSEEGAGQVNTEAFF | TGTGCCAGCAGTGAAGAGGGTGCGGGGCAGGTGAACACTGAAGCTTTCTTT